One sample yielded the 12 T cell receptor beta chains listed below, sequenced in a study of long-term antiretroviral therapy in people with HIV. Runs used v3.0 of the immunoSEQ assay and were done at survey level. Profiling relied on immunoSEQ multiplex PCR, and the TCRdb table lists in-frame clones only, not all of them. The data contain more than 35,000 clones, about 86% of them singletons. The sequencing used unsorted PBMCs, collected just before starting antiretroviral therapy. The receptors derive from a woman younger than 30 with HIV.

The chain employs TRBV10-1 and TRBJ2-3; D remains unclear. Germline V lookup: CDR1 WNHNN, CDR2 SYGVQD (reference sequence). CDR3 size: 18 residues. The V and J ends lost 4 bases and 0 bases respectively, with 20 bases between them. CDR3 DNA sequence: TGCGCCAGCAGTGTTGCTGTCTCTCTAGAGTCTAGCACAGATACGCAGTATTTT. Amino acid sequence: CASSVAVSLESSTDTQYF.

The V gene is TRBV7-9, the J gene TRBJ2-7; TRBD2 agrees at 13 bases. Losses at the gene ends were 4 bases for V and 2 bases for J; bases not matched to a gene: 14. The V gene's germline CDR1 is SEHNR and CDR2 FQNEAQ (reference sequence). This CDR3 comprises 19 residues. CDR3 residues: CASSSHSGTSGISAYEQYF. The DNA for the CDR3 is TGTGCCAGCAGCTCCCATTCCGGGACTAGCGGGATTAGCGCCTACGAGCAGTACTTC.

This clone was detected once. This chain uses TRBV29-1 with TRBJ1-2; 8 nucleotides line up with TRBD1. Germline loops: CDR1 SQVTM, CDR2 ANQGSEA. This CDR3 has 11 amino acids. Trimming at V came to 7 bases and at J to 6 bases, leaving 4 bases not matched to a gene. In DNA form, the CDR3 reads TGCAGCGCCCGGACAGGGCATGGCTACACCTTC. Translated: CSARTGHGYTF. Variable domain in full (rest from reference TRBV29-1 and TRBJ1-2): SAVISQKPSRDICQRGTSLTIQCQVDSQVTMMFWYRQQPGQSLTLIATANQGSEATYESGFVIDKFPISRPNLTFSTLTVSNMSPEDSSIYLCSARTGHGYTFGSGTRLTVV.

The chain links TRBV19 to TRBJ1-1; 7 nucleotides line up with TRBD1. V lost 2 bases to trimming and J lost 7 bases; unmatched junction nucleotides: 4. The CDR3 totals 13 residues. Germline V CDR1 and CDR2: LNHDA, SQIVND (reference sequence). CDR3 protein: CASSIRGRVEAFF. The CDR3 nucleotides are TGTGCCAGTAGTATAAGGGGGCGAGTTGAAGCTTTCTTT.

The table lists this clone with a count of one. The V call is TRBV5-1, the J call TRBJ2-7, with D hard to call. The V and J ends lost 2 bases and 0 bases respectively, with 6 bases between them. The CDR3 contains 13 residues. Germline CDR1 and CDR2: SGHRS and YFSETQ. CDR3 region: CASSLNPSYEQYF. The CDR3 nucleotides are TGCGCCAGCAGCTTAAACCCCTCCTACGAGCAGTACTTC.

The V and J genes are TRBV9 and TRBJ1-2; D gene ambiguous. In germline, CDR1 is SGDLS, CDR2 YYNGEE. The CDR3 is 12 residues long. V was shortened by 0 bases and J by 5 bases, with 5 bases between the two germline ends. CDR3 sequence reads: CASSVGVYGYTF. The CDR3 DNA reads as TGTGCCAGCAGCGTAGGGGTTTATGGCTACACCTTC.

This chain connects TRBV19 to TRBJ2-2, with 10 nucleotides matching TRBD1. The CDR3 is 15 residues long. V lost 6 bases and J lost 7; bases outside the gene matches: 8. Germline values: CDR1 LNHDA, CDR2 SQIVND (reference sequence). The CDR3 DNA reads TGTGCCAGTAGCTTCGCCGGGACAGGGGTCGGGGAGCTGTTTTTT. Amino acids: CASSFAGTGVGELFF.

V and J are TRBV7-2 and TRBJ2-5; D gene unclear. The CDR3 covers 12 residues. Germline V gene data show CDR1 as SGHTA and CDR2 as FQGNSA. V lost 5 bases, J lost 1 base, and 5 bases lay in between. CDR3 protein: CASSASQETQYF. In nucleotides, the CDR3 is TGTGCCAGCAGCGCCTCCCAAGAGACCCAGTACTTC.

The chain links TRBV5-8 to TRBJ1-5, with 8 bases lining up with TRBD1. The J segment lost 6 bases and the V segment lost 0 bases, leaving 5 bases of the junction unmatched. CDR1 is SGHTS and CDR2 is YDEGEE in the germline V gene. CDR3 size: 15 residues. This CDR3 reads CASSLGQGAGQPQHF. The CDR3 DNA sequence: TGTGCCAGCAGCTTGGGGCAGGGGGCCGGTCAGCCCCAGCATTTT.

This rearrangement joins TRBV25-1 to TRBJ2-1; the D gene is possibly TRBD2 (6 bases). Between the trimmed V and J ends, which lost 6 bases and 8 bases, there was a span of 17 bases. The CDR3 runs 14 residues. Germline assignment: CDR1 MGHDK and CDR2 SYGVNS. CDR3 sequence reads: CASSQVNSGDEQFF. CDR3 coding DNA: TGTGCCAGCAGCCAAGTAAATTCGGGGGATGAGCAGTTCTTC.

The rearrangement joins TRBV7-2 to TRBJ2-2, with D possibly TRBD2 on 5 matching bases. V dropped 5 bases and J dropped 6 bases, with 13 bases sitting between them. CDR1 is SGHTA and CDR2 is FQGNSA in the germline V gene. The CDR3 loop spans 14 amino acids. The CDR3 sequence is CASSNLAWAGELFF. DNA of the CDR3: TGTGCCAGCAGCAACCTAGCCTGGGCCGGGGAGCTGTTTTTT.

The count of this clone is one. J is TRBJ2-4 and V is TRBV25-1, with D possibly being TRBD2 (5 bases). Germline CDR1 reads MGHDK; CDR2 reads SYGVNS. Trimming took off 4 bases at V and 0 bases at J, with 10 bases between the two ends. The CDR3 extends over 15 amino acids. For the CDR3, the DNA is TGTGCCAGCAGTGTACTAGTGGGAGCCAAAAACATTCAGTACTTC. Its translation is CASSVLVGAKNIQYF.